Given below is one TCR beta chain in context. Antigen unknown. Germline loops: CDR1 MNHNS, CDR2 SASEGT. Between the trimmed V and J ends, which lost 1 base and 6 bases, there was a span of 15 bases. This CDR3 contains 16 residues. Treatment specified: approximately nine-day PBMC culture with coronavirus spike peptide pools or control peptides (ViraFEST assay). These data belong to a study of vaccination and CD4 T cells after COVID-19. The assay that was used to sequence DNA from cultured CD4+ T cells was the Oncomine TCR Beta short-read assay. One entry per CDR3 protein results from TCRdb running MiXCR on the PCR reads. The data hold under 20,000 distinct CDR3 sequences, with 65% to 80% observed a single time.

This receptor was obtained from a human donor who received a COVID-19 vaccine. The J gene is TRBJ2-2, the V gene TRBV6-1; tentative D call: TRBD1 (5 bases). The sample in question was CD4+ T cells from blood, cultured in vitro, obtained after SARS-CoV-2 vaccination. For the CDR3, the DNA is TGTGCCAGCAGTGAAGGACCAGGCAGGGCACCCGGGGAGCTGTTTTTT. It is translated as CASSEGPGRAPGELFF.